The entry below gives a single T cell receptor (beta chain) sequence along with its context. No antigen is known for it. These data belong to a study of human thymus T cells. The study, taken as a whole, reports: Thymic repertoires overlap heavily among unrelated individuals, related research has reported. Blood and thymic repertoires both appeared biased in V and J gene usage.

There are 16 residues in the CDR3. Trimming took 6 bases from V and 3 from J, leaving 20 bases between them. The germline gives CDR1 MNHEY, CDR2 SMNVEV (reference sequence). Thymic samples were excised during corrective heart operations. Infants, healthy and Finnish, who were having corrective surgery for congenital heart defects served as donors. The repertoire was sequenced with immunoSEQ multiplex PCR; TCRdb's copy has only in-frame clones and lacks some. The sample contains approximately 70,000 clones, 95% of which appear only once. V and J are TRBV27 and TRBJ1-2; tentatively, D is TRBD1 (5 bases). Sequencing was performed on thymus tissue. The receptor was isolated from a girl under three years old with a congenital heart defect but otherwise immunologically healthy. The CDR3 bases are TGTGCCAGCAGCAGCCGGGGCACCCCGGAGGACTATGGCTACACCTTC. This encodes CASSSRGTPEDYGYTF.